This is a list of T cell receptor beta chains from one sample in a study of lymphopenia after photon versus proton radiotherapy. Only in-frame clones appear in the TCRdb table, and some are missing; sequencing was by immunoSEQ multiplex PCR. This table has under 35,000 clones, around 82% appearing once. The sequenced sample was peripheral blood, obtained from a patient treated with proton-based radiotherapy. The receptor set was obtained from a woman in her 70s with pancreatic cancer. Both conserved end residues are trimmed from each CDR3.

v_gene	j_gene	CDR3aa
TRBV29-1	TRBJ2-5	SAKRTNQETQY
TRBV19	TRBJ2-5	ASSIVPPGTKQETQY
TRBV19	TRBJ1-1	ASSVPQGMNTEAF
TRBV4-3	TRBJ2-1	ASSHDSGKFSYNEQF
TRBV28	TRBJ2-3	ASGTASGASTDTQY
TRBV27	TRBJ1-4	ASSGTGRNEKLF
TRBV19	TRBJ2-5	ASRSGQKETQY
TRBV18	TRBJ1-1	ASSPPQTGRGEAF
TRBV18	TRBJ2-7	ASSRDRYEQY
TRBV14	TRBJ2-5	ASSPAGWRLETQY
TRBV19	TRBJ1-5	ASSMRGQGGNQPQH
TRBV19	TRBJ2-1	ASSNGLVGSSYNEQF
TRBV4-3	TRBJ1-2	ASSQDDDRGLYGYT
TRBV9	TRBJ1-3	ASSRRVGNTIY
TRBV19	TRBJ1-1	ASSPDSAGVGRMNTEAF
TRBV6-1	TRBJ2-1	ASSDASGRTNEQF
TRBV4-1	TRBJ2-7	ASSQVLSFGQY
TRBV2	TRBJ2-2	ATSGGQGISGELF
TRBV5-4	TRBJ2-2	ASSPTGQGETGELF
TRBV28	TRBJ2-7	ASSLLPAGAFVEQY
TRBV5-1	TRBJ1-1	ASSSQGNEAF
TRBV5-6	TRBJ1-5	ASSLDGGWRQPQH
TRBV4-2	TRBJ2-1	ASSQDLAGAYNEQF
TRBV7-2	TRBJ2-3	ASSLATGLRTDTQY
TRBV5-4	TRBJ2-1	ASSTGGLAGGPNEQF
TRBV19	TRBJ1-1	ASSVKGAATEAF
TRBV9	TRBJ2-1	ASSVAAGAGNEQF
TRBV4-2	TRBJ1-4	ASSRDGATNEKLF
TRBV30	TRBJ2-5	ARAAGQETQY
TRBV28	TRBJ1-3	ASRRLTVSGNTIY
TRBV7-2	TRBJ2-2	ASSGTNTGELF
TRBV15	TRBJ1-4	ATSRVLDSNEKLF
TRBV11-3	TRBJ2-4	ASSLEGWGRGPQNIQY
TRBV2	TRBJ2-6	ASSDRAAGANVLT
TRBV10-3	TRBJ2-2	AAAGPKGTGELF